This T cell receptor (beta chain) stems from a study of spatial heterogeneity in lung cancer. Study-level results: The number of expanded tumor alpha and beta chains correlated with mutation number. Tallies of expanded TCRs, which were sorted into ubiquitous and regional groups, correlated with counts of ubiquitous and regional nonsynonymous mutations, respectively.

This clonotype is classed as medium-sized. No antigen is known for it. V was shortened by 4 bases and J by 8 bases, with 14 bases between the two germline ends. The CDR3 sequence is 13 residues long. Germline CDR1 SGHTA, CDR2 FQGNSA. The presence of a unique molecular identifier marked each TCR cDNA molecule. TCRdb itself ran the 5' RACE reads through MiXCR, one entry per CDR3 protein. Counted here are 1,500 to 2,000 distinct CDR3 sequences, less than 7% occurring once; the ten biggest clones make up approximately 20%. Time point meaning: sample taken at primary tumor resection. The donors, 72 patients with untreated early-stage non-small cell lung cancer, provided the samples. Tumor, nontumor lung or frozen PBMC supplied whole RNA, sequenced without sorting.

This specimen consisted of lung tumor tissue, obtained at surgery. This clonotype originated in a male donor with early-stage non-small cell lung cancer. The V and J genes are TRBV7-2 and TRBJ1-2; no firm D call. The CDR3 loop is CASSSSANRGYTF. CDR3 in DNA: TGTGCCAGCAGCTCGAGTGCGAATAGGGGCTACACCTTC.